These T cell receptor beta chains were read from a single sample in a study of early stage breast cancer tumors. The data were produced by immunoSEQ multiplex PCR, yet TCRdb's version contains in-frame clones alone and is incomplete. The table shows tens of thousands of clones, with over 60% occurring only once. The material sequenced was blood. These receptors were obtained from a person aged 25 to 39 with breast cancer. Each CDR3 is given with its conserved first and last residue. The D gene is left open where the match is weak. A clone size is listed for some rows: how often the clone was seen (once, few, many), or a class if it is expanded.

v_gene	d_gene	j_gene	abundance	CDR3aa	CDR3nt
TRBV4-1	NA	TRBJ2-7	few	CASSLPGGGIHEQYF	TGCGCCAGCAGCCTTCCTGGGGGTGGGATCCACGAGCAGTACTTC
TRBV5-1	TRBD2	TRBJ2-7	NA	CASSSTRPYSGSKYEQYF	TGCGCCAGCAGCTCGACTAGACCTTATAGCGGGAGTAAGTACGAGCAGTACTTC
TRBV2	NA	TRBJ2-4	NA	CASSDGRAKNIQYF	TGTGCCAGCAGTGATGGGAGGGCCAAAAACATTCAGTACTTC
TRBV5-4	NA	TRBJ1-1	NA	CAFNLGGATGTEAFF	TGTGCCTTTAACCTTGGGGGCGCTACCGGAACTGAAGCTTTCTTT
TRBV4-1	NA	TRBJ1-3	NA	CASSRGGLAISGNTIYF	TGCGCCAGCAGCCGAGGGGGACTGGCGATCTCTGGAAACACCATATATTTT
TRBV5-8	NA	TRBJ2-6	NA	CASRASAGRIGVLTF	TGTGCCAGCAGAGCTTCAGCAGGGAGGATAGGCGTCCTGACTTTC
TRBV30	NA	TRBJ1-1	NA	CAWSDPGRSTEAFF	TGTGCCTGGAGTGATCCGGGACGATCCACTGAAGCTTTCTTT
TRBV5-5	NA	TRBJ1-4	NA	CASSLSGTYEKLFF	TGTGCCAGCAGCCTCAGTGGTACTTATGAAAAACTGTTTTTT
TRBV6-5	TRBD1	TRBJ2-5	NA	CASSYGDREQETQYF	TGTGCCAGCAGTTACGGTGACAGGGAACAAGAGACCCAGTACTTC
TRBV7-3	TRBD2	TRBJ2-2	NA	CASSSVAGSTGELFF	TGTGCCAGCAGCTCCGTAGCGGGTTCTACCGGGGAGCTGTTTTTT
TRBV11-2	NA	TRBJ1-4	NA	CASSPDNEKLFF	TGTGCCAGCAGCCCCGATAATGAAAAACTGTTTTTT
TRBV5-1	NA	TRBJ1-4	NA	CASSPDGGRDEKLFF	TGCGCCAGCAGTCCCGATGGGGGGCGGGATGAAAAACTGTTTTTT
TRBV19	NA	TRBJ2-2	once	CASSLETGELFF	TGTGCCAGTAGTCTGGAAACCGGGGAGCTGTTTTTT
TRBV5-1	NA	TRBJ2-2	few	CASSLGPDLELFF	TGCGCCAGCAGCTTGGGTCCAGACTTAGAGCTGTTTTTT
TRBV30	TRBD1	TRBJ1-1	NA	CAWRFRQGAQAFF	TGTGCCTGGAGATTCAGACAGGGGGCTCAAGCTTTCTTT
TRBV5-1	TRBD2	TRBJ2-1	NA	CASSLDLAEANEQFF	TGCGCCAGCAGCTTGGATCTAGCGGAGGCTAATGAGCAGTTCTTC
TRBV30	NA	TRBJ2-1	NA	CAWRGGNSYNEQFF	TGTGCCTGGAGAGGAGGAAACTCCTACAATGAGCAGTTCTTC
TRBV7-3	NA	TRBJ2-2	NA	CASSLNPPGVTGELFF	TGTGCCAGCAGCCTAAATCCGCCAGGGGTCACCGGGGAGCTGTTTTTT
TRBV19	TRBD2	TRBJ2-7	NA	CASSGTSLIEQYF	TGTGCCAGTTCCGGGACTAGCCTAATTGAGCAGTACTTC
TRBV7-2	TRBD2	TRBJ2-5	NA	CASSFSRAGRVAETQYF	TGTGCCAGCAGCTTCTCTCGAGCGGGGAGGGTAGCAGAGACCCAGTACTTC
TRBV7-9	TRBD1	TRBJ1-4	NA	CASSPDREPYLGKLFF	TGTGCCAGCAGCCCCGACAGGGAGCCGTATTTAGGGAAACTGTTTTTT
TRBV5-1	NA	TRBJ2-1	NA	CASSFDSHGGYNEQFF	TGCGCCAGCAGCTTTGACTCCCATGGCGGCTACAATGAGCAGTTCTTC
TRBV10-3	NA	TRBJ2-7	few	CAISDPGTAGEQYF	TGTGCCATCAGTGACCCCGGGACAGCGGGTGAGCAGTACTTC
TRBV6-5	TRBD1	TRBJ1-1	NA	CASRAGGRTEAFF	TGTGCCAGCAGAGCAGGGGGACGCACTGAAGCTTTCTTT
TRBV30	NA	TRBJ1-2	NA	CAWMKRGDLNYGYTF	TGTGCCTGGATGAAGCGTGGGGATTTGAACTATGGCTACACCTTC
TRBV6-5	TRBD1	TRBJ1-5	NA	CASSYSYRGNQPQHF	TGTGCCAGCAGTTACTCTTACAGGGGTAATCAGCCCCAGCATTTT
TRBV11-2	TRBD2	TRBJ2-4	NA	CASSLNTLLAGGQYF	TGTGCCAGCAGCTTAAACACCCTTCTAGCGGGAGGACAGTACTTC
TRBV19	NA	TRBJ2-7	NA	CASSPGVGAYEQYF	TGTGCCAGTAGTCCGGGAGTGGGGGCCTACGAGCAGTACTTC
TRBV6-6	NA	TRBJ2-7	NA	CASRPKGGPSSYEQYF	TGTGCCAGCAGGCCCAAGGGGGGCCCCAGCTCCTACGAGCAGTACTTC
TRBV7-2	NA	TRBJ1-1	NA	CASSPRGGTEAFF	TGTGCCAGCAGCCCCCGGGGGGGGACTGAAGCTTTCTTT
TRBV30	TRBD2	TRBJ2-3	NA	CAWSPSGLRPDTQYF	TGTGCCTGGAGCCCTAGCGGGCTTCGGCCAGATACGCAGTATTTT
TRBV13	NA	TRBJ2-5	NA	CASSPRFGGQETQYF	TGTGCCAGCAGCCCCCGGTTTGGCGGACAAGAGACCCAGTACTTC
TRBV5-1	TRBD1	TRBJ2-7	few	CASSLGQGSYEQYF	TGCGCCAGCAGCTTAGGACAGGGGTCCTACGAGCAGTACTTC
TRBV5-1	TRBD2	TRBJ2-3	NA	CASSLRTSGISGDTQYF	TGCGCCAGCAGCTTAAGGACTAGCGGGATTTCGGGAGATACGCAGTATTTT
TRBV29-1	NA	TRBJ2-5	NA	CSVEERERETQYF	TGCAGCGTTGAAGAACGAGAGAGAGAGACCCAGTACTTC
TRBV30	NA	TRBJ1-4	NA	CACSLGPLEEKLFF	TGTGCCTGTAGTCTTGGCCCACTTGAGGAAAAACTGTTTTTT
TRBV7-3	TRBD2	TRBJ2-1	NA	CASSLSPGTSVYNEQFF	TGTGCCAGCAGCTTAAGTCCCGGGACTAGCGTATACAATGAGCAGTTCTTC
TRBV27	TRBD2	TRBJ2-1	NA	CASSSQAGGSDEQFF	TGTGCCAGCAGTTCCCAAGCGGGAGGGAGCGATGAGCAGTTCTTC
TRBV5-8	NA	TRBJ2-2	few	CASSLGQPTGELFF	TGTGCCAGCAGCTTGGGACAGCCAACCGGGGAGCTGTTTTTT
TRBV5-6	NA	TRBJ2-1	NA	CASSYYNEQFF	TGTGCCAGCAGCTACTACAATGAGCAGTTCTTC